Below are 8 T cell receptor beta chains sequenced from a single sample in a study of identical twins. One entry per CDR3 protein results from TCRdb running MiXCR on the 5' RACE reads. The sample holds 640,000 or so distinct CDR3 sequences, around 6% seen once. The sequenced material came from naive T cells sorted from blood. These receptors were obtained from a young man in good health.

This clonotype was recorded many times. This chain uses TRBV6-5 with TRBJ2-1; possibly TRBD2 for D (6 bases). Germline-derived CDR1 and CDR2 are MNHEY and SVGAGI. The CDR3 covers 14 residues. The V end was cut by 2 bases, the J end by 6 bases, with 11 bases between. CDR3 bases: TGTGCCAGCAGTTACCGGGGACTGACCAATGAGCAGTTCTTC. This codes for CASSYRGLTNEQFF.

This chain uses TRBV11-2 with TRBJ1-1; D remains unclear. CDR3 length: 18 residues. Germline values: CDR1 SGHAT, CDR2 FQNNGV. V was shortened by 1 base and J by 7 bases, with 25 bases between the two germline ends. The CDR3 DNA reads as TGTGCCAGCAGCTTAGGCCGTTCCGTAATCCCTGACCCGCATGAAGCTTTCTTT. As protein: CASSLGRSVIPDPHEAFF.

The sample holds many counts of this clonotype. The CDR3 DNA is TGTGCCAGCACCCCAACTAGCGGAGCCTACGAGCAGTACTTC. Translation gives CASTPTSGAYEQYF. The gene calls are TRBV12-3 or TRBV12-4 and TRBJ2-7, with TRBD2 matching over 8 bases. V shed 7 bases and J 2 bases; nucleotides not matched to a gene: 7. The CDR3 is 14 amino acids.

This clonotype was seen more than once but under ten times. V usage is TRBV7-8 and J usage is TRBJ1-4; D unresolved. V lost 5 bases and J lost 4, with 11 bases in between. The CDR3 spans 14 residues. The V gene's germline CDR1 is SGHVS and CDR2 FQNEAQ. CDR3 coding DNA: TGTGCCAGCAGCATCGGGCCCTTTAATGAAAAACTGTTTTTT. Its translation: CASSIGPFNEKLFF.

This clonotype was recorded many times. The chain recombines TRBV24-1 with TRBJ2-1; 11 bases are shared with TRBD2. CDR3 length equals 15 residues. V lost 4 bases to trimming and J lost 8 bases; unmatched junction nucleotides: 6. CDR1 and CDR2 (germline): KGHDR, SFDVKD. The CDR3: CATSDRLAGNDEQFF. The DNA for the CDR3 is TGTGCCACCAGTGACAGACTAGCGGGAAACGATGAGCAGTTCTTC.

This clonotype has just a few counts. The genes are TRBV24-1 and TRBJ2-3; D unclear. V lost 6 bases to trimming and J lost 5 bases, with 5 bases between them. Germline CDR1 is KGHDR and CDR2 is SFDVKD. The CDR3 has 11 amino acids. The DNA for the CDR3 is TGTGCCACCAGTATACTAGATACGCAGTATTTT. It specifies CATSILDTQYF.

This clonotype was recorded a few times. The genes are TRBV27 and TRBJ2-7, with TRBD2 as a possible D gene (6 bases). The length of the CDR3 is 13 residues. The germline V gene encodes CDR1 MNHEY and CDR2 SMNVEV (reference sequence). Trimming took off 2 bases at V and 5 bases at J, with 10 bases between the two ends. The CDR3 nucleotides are TGTGCCAGCAGTTTACAGGAGGGCGACGAGCAGTACTTC. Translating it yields CASSLQEGDEQYF.

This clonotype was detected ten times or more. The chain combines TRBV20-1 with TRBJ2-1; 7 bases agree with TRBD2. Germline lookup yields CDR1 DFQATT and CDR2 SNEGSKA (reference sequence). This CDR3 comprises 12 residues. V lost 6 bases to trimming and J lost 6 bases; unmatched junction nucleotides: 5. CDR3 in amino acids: CSAPTSANEQFF. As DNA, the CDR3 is TGCAGTGCCCCTACTAGCGCCAATGAGCAGTTCTTC.